This TCR beta chain was retrieved from a study of shared clonotypes between healthy human individuals. Study-wide results and caveats: When naive CD4 clonotypes were compared across a few donors, about 4.8% were shared. Tissue TCR repertoires likely differ from these blood-only repertoires.

Details on this clone: No antigen is known for it.

Deep level was the assay's run setting. Profiling relied on immunoSEQ multiplex PCR, and the TCRdb table lists in-frame clones only, not all of them. Of 150,000 to 200,000 clones listed, around 63% are singletons. The V and J ends lost 7 bases and 8 bases, in that order; junction bases with no gene match: 7. This CDR3 has 13 residues. Per germline, CDR1 SQVTM and CDR2 ANQGSEA. Sequenced: memory CD4+ T cells sorted from blood. Sample subset: CD45RA-negative fraction. This TCR derives from a man in his thirties or forties in good health. This chain joins TRBV29-1 and TRBJ1-4; 10 bases are a match to TRBD1. Written as DNA, the CDR3 is TGCAGCGCCGGTCGGACAGGGGGAGAAAAACTGTTTTTT. It translates to CSAGRTGGEKLFF.